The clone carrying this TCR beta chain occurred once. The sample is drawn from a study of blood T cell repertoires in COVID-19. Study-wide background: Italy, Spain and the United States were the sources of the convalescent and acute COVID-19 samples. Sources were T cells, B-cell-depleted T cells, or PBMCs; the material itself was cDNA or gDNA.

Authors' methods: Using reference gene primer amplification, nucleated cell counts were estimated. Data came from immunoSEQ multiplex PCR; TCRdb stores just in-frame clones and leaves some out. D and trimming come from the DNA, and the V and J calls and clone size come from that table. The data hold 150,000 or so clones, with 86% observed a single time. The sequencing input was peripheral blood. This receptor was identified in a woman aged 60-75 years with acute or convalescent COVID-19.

Here the CDR3 reads CASSYQGRTEAFF. The DNA of the CDR3 is TGTGCCAGCAGTTACCAGGGCCGGACTGAAGCTTTCTTT. The rearrangement joins TRBV6-5 to TRBJ1-1, with D tentatively TRBD1 (5 bases). The CDR3 has 13 residues. The ends were cut back, 2 bases at V and 5 bases at J, with 9 bases in the middle. The V gene's germline CDR1 is MNHEY and CDR2 SVGAGI.